These 19 T cell receptor beta chains originate from one sample sequenced in a study of B cell selection in AIRE deficiency. Conventional CD4 T cells were sorted as CD4+CD127+ cells. Sequenced by immunoSEQ multiplex PCR; TCRdb stores in-frame clones only, minus some. In the table there are tens of thousands of clones, roughly 96% of which are singletons. Material: CD4+CD127+ conventional T cells sorted from PBMCs. The receptors shown here come from a human donor in good health.

This chain links TRBV4-2 with TRBJ2-1; D may correspond to TRBD1 or TRBD2 (5 bases each). This CDR3 spans 13 amino acids. From germline, CDR1 is LGHNA and CDR2 YNFKEQ. With 3 bases removed from V and 8 bases from J, the gap between germline ends came to 11 bases. The CDR3 spells CASSQERGDEQFF. The CDR3, as DNA: TGTGCCAGCAGCCAGGAGAGAGGGGATGAGCAGTTCTTC.

The rearrangement links TRBV2 to TRBJ2-5; TRBD2 is a possible D gene (6 bases). The J call is uncertain, as TRBJ2-7 better fits the DNA end. Germline assignment: CDR1 SNHLY and CDR2 FYNNEI. This CDR3 contains 16 residues. The CDR3 spells CASSLPVGRKSYEQYF. The CDR3 coding sequence is TGTGCCAGCTCCCTACCAGTCGGGAGAAAATCCTACGAGCAGTACTTC.

The rearrangement uses TRBV5-1 and TRBJ2-3, with D perhaps being TRBD1 or TRBD2 (7 bases each). V was shortened by 5 bases and J by 5 bases, with 15 bases between the two germline ends. CDR1 and CDR2 from the germline V gene are SGHRS and YFSETQ. This CDR3 is built from 14 residues. CDR3 bases: TGCGCCAGCAGGCGGGGGACAGCTGTAGATACGCAGTATTTT. As protein: CASRRGTAVDTQYF.

The V and J genes are TRBV7-9 and TRBJ2-1, with 8 bases that match TRBD2. Germline assignment: CDR1 SEHNR and CDR2 FQNEAQ (reference sequence). The CDR3 has 16 residues. V trimming: 3 bases; J trimming: 7 bases; junction bases outside the gene matches: 11. Here the CDR3 DNA reads TGTGCCAGCAGCTTCCGGGGAGCGGGAGTAGAAAATGAGCAGTTCTTC. It codes for CASSFRGAGVENEQFF.

The gene calls are TRBV5-1 and TRBJ1-1; no firm D call. Germline loops: CDR1 SGHRS, CDR2 YFSETQ. Trimming shortened V by 3 bases and J by 0 bases, and 6 bases separated the two germline ends. This CDR3 region has 13 residues. The CDR3 nucleotides read TGCGCCAGCAGCTCCGAGATGAACACTGAAGCTTTCTTT. Its translation: CASSSEMNTEAFF.

This sequence joins TRBV5-1 and TRBJ2-7, with 9 bases fitting TRBD2. The CDR3 loop spans 14 amino acids. J gave up 4 bases and V 4 bases, and 6 bases lay outside the gene matches. Germline CDR1 SGHRS, CDR2 YFSETQ. The CDR3 DNA follows: TGCGCCAGCAGCCTAGGACTAGCGATGTACGAGCAGTACTTC. This encodes CASSLGLAMYEQYF.

The rearrangement links TRBV6-1 to TRBJ2-7; 10 positions agree with TRBD1. This CDR3 contains 14 residues. Trimming took 4 bases from V and 2 from J; bases not matched to a gene: 2. Germline CDR1 and CDR2: MNHNS and SASEGT. CDR3 bases: TGTGCCAGCAGTGGGACAGGGGGACCCTACGAGCAGTACTTC. Translated, it gives CASSGTGGPYEQYF.

The genes are TRBV4-2 and TRBJ1-5; no firm D call. V was cut by 5 bases and J by 2 bases, with 13 bases left in between. The V gene's germline CDR1 is LGHNA and CDR2 YNFKEQ. CDR3 length equals 15 residues. The CDR3 DNA follows: TGTGCCAGCAGCTTGGACCCAGACGGCAATCAGCCCCAGCATTTT. Its protein product is CASSLDPDGNQPQHF.

The chain is built from TRBV9 and TRBJ2-1; possibly TRBD2 for D (5 bases). Deletions cut 1 base from V and 3 bases from J, with 11 bases between. The CDR3 covers 15 residues. Per the germline V gene, CDR1 is SGDLS and CDR2 is YYNGEE. The CDR3 protein is CASSVLEGGYNEQFF. The CDR3 region has the DNA TGTGCCAGCAGCGTACTGGAAGGAGGCTACAATGAGCAGTTCTTC. The variable domain in full, with the rest retrieved from reference TRBV9 and TRBJ2-1, is DSGVTQTPKHLITATGQRVTLRCSPRSGDLSVYWYQQSLDQGLQFLIQYYNGEERAKGNILERFSAQQFPDLHSELNLSSLELGDSALYFCASSVLEGGYNEQFFGPGTRLTVL.

J is TRBJ2-1 and V is TRBV20-1; a weak D match, TRBD2 (6 bases). This CDR3 contains 11 residues. Germline CDR1 reads DFQATT; CDR2 reads SNEGSKA (reference sequence). CDR3 nucleotides: TGCAGGGGAGGAGGGGAAGATGAGCAGTTCTTC. Translation: CRGGGEDEQFF.

V usage is TRBV2 and J usage is TRBJ2-5; TRBD1 might be the D (5 bases). This CDR3 has 14 amino acids. Germline V gene sequence: CDR1 SNHLY, CDR2 FYNNEI. V lost 1 base, J lost 0 bases, and 6 bases lay in between. The CDR3 DNA sequence: TGTGCCAGCAGTGAAGTAGGGGACCAAGAGACCCAGTACTTC. Its protein is CASSEVGDQETQYF.

This chain connects TRBV5-8 to TRBJ1-2; no definite D call. The V gene's germline CDR1 is SGHTS and CDR2 YDEGEE. This CDR3 contains 14 residues. Trimming removed 4 bases at V and 3 bases at J, with 13 bases between. CDR3 nucleotides: TGTGCCAGCAGCCCTTGGGCTCGTGACTATGGCTACACCTTC. Amino acids: CASSPWARDYGYTF.

The rearrangement joins TRBV10-1 to TRBJ1-1, with D uncertain. The CDR3 has 12 amino acids. The ends were cut back, 0 bases at V and 11 bases at J, with 10 bases in the middle. In germline, CDR1 is WNHNN, CDR2 SYGVQD (reference sequence). The CDR3 spells CASSESIQTAFF. CDR3 sequence (DNA): TGCGCCAGCAGTGAGTCGATCCAGACCGCTTTCTTT.

This sequence joins TRBV18 and TRBJ1-3, with D possibly TRBD1 on 5 matching bases. The CDR3 sequence is 14 residues long. The germline gives CDR1 KGHSH, CDR2 LQKENI. V was cut by 4 bases and J by 4 bases, with 11 bases left in between. The CDR3 is CASSRGDAGNTIYF. In nucleotides, the CDR3 is TGTGCCAGCTCACGGGGGGACGCGGGAAACACCATATATTTT.

This sequence joins TRBV4-2 and TRBJ2-7, with TRBD1 matching over 10 bases. Germline V lookup: CDR1 LGHNA, CDR2 YNFKEQ. V dropped 1 base and J dropped 3; count of bases not matched to a gene: 6. The CDR3 sequence is 16 residues long. The DNA of the CDR3 is TGTGCCAGCAGCCAAGTTGCGGGACAGGGGCACTACGAGCAGTACTTC. Amino acids: CASSQVAGQGHYEQYF.

This clone showed up just once. This chain's CDR3 is CASLVDRSSYNSPLHF. CDR3 nucleotide sequence: TGTGCCAGCCTTGTTGACAGGAGCTCCTATAATTCACCCCTCCACTTT. The V call is TRBV2, the J call TRBJ1-6; weak D call: TRBD1 (6 bases). This CDR3 is 16 amino acids long. Trimming cost V 8 bases and J 0 bases, with 14 bases left between them. Germline V gene data show CDR1 as SNHLY and CDR2 as FYNNEI. Full variable domain (outside the CDR3, taken from reference TRBV2 and TRBJ1-6): EPEVTQTPSHQVTQMGQEVILRCVPISNHLYFYWYRQILGQKVEFLVSFYNNEISEKSEIFDDQFSVERPDGSNFTLKIRSTKLEDSAMYFCASLVDRSSYNSPLHFGNGTRLTVT.

This sequence joins TRBV29-1 and TRBJ1-2; possibly TRBD1 for D (5 bases). Trimming stripped 7 bases from V and 3 bases from J, with 15 bases between. This CDR3 has 13 residues. CDR1 SQVTM and CDR2 ANQGSEA come from the germline V gene. CDR3 sequence: CSGGETGDYGYTF. As DNA, the CDR3 is TGCAGCGGGGGCGAGACGGGGGACTATGGCTACACCTTC.

This clone was detected only a few times. The chain links TRBV7-9 to TRBJ1-4; no clear D. The V and J ends lost 5 bases and 6 bases respectively, with 10 bases between them. The length of the CDR3 is 13 residues. CDR1 and CDR2 from the germline V gene are SEHNR and FQNEAQ (reference sequence). Here the CDR3 DNA reads TGTGCCAGCAGCGTGGGCGGGGATGAAAAACTGTTTTTT. Its protein is CASSVGGDEKLFF.

Here the CDR3 DNA reads TGTGCCAGCAGCTTGGGGCAGGGAGACGGCTACACCTTC. This codes for CASSLGQGDGYTF. This rearrangement joins TRBV5-4 to TRBJ1-2; maybe TRBD1 (5 bases). Per the germline V gene, CDR1 is SGHNT and CDR2 is YYREEE (reference sequence). Trimming took 0 bases from V and 8 from J, leaving 11 bases between them. The CDR3 totals 13 residues.